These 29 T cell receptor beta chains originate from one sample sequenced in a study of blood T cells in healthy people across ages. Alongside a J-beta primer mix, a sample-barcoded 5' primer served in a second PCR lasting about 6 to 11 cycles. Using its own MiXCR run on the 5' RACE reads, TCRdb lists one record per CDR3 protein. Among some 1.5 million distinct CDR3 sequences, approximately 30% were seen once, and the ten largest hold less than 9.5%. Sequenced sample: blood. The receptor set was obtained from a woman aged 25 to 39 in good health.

The CDR3 nucleotides are TGTGCCACCAGCAGTCTGGGGGCGAGTGAGCAGTTCTTC. It specifies CATSSLGASEQFF. The chain uses TRBV15 and TRBJ2-1; D possibly corresponds to TRBD1 (6 bases). V gave up 3 bases and J gave up 9 bases, with 12 bases separating them. The germline gives CDR1 LNHNV, CDR2 YYDKDF (reference sequence). The CDR3 loop spans 13 amino acids.

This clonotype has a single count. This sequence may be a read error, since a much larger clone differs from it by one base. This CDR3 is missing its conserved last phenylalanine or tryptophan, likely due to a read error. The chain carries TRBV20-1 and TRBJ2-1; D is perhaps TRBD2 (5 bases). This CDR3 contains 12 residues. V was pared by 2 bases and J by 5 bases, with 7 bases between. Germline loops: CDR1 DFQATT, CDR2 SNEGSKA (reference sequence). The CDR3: CSARIGNNEQFL. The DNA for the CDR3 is TGCAGTGCTAGAATCGGGAACAATGAGCAGTTCTTA.

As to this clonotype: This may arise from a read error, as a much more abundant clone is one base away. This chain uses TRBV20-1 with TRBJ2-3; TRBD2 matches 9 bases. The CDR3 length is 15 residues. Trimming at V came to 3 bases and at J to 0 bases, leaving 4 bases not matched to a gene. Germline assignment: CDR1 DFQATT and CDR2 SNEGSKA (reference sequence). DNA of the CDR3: TGCAGTGCTAGGCTAGCGGGACACAGCACAGATACGCAGTATTTT. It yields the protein CSARLAGHSTDTQYF.

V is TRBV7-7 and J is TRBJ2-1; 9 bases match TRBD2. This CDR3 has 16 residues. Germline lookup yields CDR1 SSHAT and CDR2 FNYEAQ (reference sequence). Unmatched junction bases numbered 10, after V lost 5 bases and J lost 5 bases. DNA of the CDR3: TGTGCCAGCAGCCGAGCGGCGGGAGGGTCCCACAATGAGCAGTTCTTC. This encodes CASSRAAGGSHNEQFF.

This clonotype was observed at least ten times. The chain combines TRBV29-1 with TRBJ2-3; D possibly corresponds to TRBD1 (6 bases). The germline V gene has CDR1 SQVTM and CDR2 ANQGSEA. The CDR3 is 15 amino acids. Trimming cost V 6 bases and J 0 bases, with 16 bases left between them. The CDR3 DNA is TGCAGCGTAAACCCTACAGGGATGAGCACAGATACGCAGTATTTT. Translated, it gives CSVNPTGMSTDTQYF.

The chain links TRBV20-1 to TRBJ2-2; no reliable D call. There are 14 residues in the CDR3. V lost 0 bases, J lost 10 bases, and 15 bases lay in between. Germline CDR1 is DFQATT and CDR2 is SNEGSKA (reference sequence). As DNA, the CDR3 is TGCAGTGCTAGAGATGATGGCCGGACCAAGGAGCTGTTTTTT. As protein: CSARDDGRTKELFF.

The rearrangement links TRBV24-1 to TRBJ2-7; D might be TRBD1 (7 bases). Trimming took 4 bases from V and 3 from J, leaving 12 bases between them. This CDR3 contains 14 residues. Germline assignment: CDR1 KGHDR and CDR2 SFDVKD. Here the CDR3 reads CATSEAGQSYEQYF. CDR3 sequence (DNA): TGTGCCACCAGTGAGGCGGGACAGAGCTACGAGCAGTACTTC.

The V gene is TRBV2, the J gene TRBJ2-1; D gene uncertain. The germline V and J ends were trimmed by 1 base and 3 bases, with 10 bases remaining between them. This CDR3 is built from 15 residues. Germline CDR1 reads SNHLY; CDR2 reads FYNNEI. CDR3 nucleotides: TGTGCCAGCAGTGAAGACCTGGACGGCTACAATGAGCAGTTCTTC. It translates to CASSEDLDGYNEQFF.

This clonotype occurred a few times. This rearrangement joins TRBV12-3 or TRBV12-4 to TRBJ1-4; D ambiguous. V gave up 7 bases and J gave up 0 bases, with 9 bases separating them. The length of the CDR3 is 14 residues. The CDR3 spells CASTRSATNEKLFF. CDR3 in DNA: TGTGCCAGCACTAGGTCTGCAACTAATGAAAAACTGTTTTTT.

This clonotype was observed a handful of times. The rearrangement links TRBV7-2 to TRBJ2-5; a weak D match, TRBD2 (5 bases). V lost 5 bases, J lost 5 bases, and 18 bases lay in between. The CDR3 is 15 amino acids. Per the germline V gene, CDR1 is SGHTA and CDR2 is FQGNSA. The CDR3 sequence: CASSRLDSAFETQYF. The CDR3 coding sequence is TGTGCCAGCAGCCGCCTGGACTCCGCATTTGAGACCCAGTACTTC.

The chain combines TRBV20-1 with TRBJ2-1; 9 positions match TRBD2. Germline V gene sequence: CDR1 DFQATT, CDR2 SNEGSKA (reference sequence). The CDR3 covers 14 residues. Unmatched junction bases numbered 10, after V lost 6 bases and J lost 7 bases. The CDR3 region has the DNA TGCAGTGCGCTGGCCGCGCGGGAGGGGAATGAGCAGTTCTTC. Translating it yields CSALAAREGNEQFF.

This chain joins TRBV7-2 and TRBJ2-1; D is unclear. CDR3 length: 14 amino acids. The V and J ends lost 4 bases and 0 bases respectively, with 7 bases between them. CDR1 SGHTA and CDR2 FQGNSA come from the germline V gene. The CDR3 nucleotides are TGTGCCAGCAGCTGGTCCCGCTCCTACAATGAGCAGTTCTTC. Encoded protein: CASSWSRSYNEQFF. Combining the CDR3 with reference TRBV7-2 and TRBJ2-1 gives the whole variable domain GAGVSQSPSNKVTEKGKDVELRCDPISGHTALYWYRQSLGQGLEFLIYFQGNSAPDKSGLPSDRFSAERTGGSVSTLTIQRTQQEDSAVYLCASSWSRSYNEQFFGPGTRLTVL.

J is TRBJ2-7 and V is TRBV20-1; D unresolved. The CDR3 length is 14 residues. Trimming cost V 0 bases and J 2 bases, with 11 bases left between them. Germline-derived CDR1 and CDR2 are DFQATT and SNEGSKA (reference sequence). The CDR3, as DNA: TGCAGTGCTAGAGATCAGCTTGGGCCCTACGAGCAGTACTTC. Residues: CSARDQLGPYEQYF.

The CDR3 region is CASSFSSLSGNTIYF. The CDR3 DNA reads TGTGCCAGCAGTTTTAGCAGCCTCTCTGGAAACACCATATATTTT. The genes are TRBV12-3 or TRBV12-4 and TRBJ1-3; D unresolved. The CDR3 runs 15 residues. Trimming pared 3 bases from V and 0 bases from J, leaving 9 bases between.

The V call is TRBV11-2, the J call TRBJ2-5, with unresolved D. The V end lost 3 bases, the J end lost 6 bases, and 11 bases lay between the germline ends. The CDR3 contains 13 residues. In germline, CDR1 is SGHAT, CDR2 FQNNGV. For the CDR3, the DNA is TGTGCCAGCAGCTTGGACCCTAAAAAGACCCAGTACTTC. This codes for CASSLDPKKTQYF.

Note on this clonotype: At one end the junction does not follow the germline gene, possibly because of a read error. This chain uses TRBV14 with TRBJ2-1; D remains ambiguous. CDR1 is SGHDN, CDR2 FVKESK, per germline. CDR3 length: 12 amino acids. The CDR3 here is CAGSQSWEEQFF. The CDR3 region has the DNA TGTGCCGGCAGCCAAAGCTGGGAAGAGCAGTTCTTC.

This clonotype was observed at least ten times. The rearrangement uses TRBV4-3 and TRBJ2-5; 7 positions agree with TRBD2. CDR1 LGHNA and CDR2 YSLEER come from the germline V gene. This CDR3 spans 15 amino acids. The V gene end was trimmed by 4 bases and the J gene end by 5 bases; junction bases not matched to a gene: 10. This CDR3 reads CASSPGGRAEETQYF. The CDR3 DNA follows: TGCGCCAGCAGCCCCGGGGGGAGGGCCGAGGAGACCCAGTACTTC.

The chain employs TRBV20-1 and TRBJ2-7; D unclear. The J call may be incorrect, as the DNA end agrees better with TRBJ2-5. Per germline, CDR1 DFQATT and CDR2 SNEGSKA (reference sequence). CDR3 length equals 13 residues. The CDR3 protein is CSARAKGRGTQYF. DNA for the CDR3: TGCAGTGCTAGAGCCAAGGGCCGAGGGACCCAGTACTTC.

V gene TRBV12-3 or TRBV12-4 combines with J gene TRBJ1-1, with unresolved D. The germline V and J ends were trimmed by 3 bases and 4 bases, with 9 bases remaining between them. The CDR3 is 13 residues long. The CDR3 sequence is CASSFTTGTEAFF. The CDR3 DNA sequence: TGTGCCAGCAGTTTCACCACGGGCACTGAAGCTTTCTTT.

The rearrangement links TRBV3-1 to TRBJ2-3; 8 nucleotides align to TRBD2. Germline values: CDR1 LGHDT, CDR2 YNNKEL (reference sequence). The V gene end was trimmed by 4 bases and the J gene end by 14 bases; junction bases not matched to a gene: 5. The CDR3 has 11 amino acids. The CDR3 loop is CASSRGTRRYF. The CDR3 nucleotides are TGTGCCAGCAGCCGAGGGACTAGGAGGTATTTT.

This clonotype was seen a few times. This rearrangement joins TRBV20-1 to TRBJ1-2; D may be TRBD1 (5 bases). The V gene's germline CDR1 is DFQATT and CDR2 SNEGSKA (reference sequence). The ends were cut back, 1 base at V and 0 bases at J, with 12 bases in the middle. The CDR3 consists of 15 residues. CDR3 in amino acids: CSARATGPPNYGYTF. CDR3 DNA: TGCAGTGCTAGAGCAACAGGACCACCTAACTATGGCTACACCTTC.

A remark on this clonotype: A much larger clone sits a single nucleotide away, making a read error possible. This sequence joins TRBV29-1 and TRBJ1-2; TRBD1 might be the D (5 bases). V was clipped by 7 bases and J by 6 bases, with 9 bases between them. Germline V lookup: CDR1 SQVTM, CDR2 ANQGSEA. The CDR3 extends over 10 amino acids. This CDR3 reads CSAYRNGYTF. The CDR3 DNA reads TGCAGCGCTTACAGGAATGGCTACACCTTC.

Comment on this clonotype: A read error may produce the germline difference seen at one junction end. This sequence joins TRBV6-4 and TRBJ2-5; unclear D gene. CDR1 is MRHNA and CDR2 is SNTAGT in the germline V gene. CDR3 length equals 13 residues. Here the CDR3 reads CASSSSAQETQDF. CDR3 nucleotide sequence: TGTGCCAGCAGCTCGTCAGCACAAGAGACCCAGGACTTC.

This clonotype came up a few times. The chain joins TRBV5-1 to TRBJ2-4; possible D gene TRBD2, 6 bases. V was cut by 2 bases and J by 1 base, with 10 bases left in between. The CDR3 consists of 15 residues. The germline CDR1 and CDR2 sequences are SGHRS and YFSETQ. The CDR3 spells CASSFGGIAKNIQYF. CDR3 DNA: TGCGCCAGCAGCTTTGGGGGGATTGCCAAAAACATTCAGTACTTC. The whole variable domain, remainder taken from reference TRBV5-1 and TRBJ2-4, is KAGVTQTPRYLIKTRGQQVTLSCSPISGHRSVSWYQQTPGQGLQFLFEYFSETQRNKGNFPGRFSGRQFSNSRSEMNVSTLELGDSALYLCASSFGGIAKNIQYFGAGTRLSVL.

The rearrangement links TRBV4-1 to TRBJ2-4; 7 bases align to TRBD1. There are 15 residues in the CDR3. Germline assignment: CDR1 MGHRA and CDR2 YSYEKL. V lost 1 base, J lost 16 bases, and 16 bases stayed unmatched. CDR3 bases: TGCGCCAGCAGCCAAGCCCCGGGACAGAGCTACGAGCACTACTTC. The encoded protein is CASSQAPGQSYEHYF.

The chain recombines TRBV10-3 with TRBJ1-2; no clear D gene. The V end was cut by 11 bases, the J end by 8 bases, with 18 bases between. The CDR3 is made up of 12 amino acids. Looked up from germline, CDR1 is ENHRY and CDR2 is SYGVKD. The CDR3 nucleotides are TGTGCCGGATTCGGACGGGGTTCCGGCTACACCTTC. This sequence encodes CAGFGRGSGYTF.

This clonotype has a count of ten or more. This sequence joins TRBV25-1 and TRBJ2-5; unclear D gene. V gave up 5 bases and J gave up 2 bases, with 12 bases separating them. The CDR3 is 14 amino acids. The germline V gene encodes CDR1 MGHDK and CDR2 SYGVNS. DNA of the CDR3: TGTGCCAGCAGTCACCCAGGCCAACAAGAGACCCAGTACTTC. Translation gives CASSHPGQQETQYF.

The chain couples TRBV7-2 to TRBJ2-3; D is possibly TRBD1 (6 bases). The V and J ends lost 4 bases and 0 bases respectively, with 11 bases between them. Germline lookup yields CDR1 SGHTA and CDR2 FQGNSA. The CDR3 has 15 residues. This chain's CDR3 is CASSSPGHSTDTQYF. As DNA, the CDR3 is TGTGCCAGCAGCTCCCCGGGACACAGCACAGATACGCAGTATTTT.

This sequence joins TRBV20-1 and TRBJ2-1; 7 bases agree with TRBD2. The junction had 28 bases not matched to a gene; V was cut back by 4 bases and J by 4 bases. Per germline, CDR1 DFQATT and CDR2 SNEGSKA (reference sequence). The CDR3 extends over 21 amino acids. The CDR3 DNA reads TGCAGTGCTATCCGTAGTAGCGGGCTTAATACAAAAGCATCTCGGTACAATGAGCAGTTCTTC. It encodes CSAIRSSGLNTKASRYNEQFF.